This passage covers 3 T cell receptor beta chains from one sample sequenced in a study of blood T cell repertoires in COVID-19. Measured with immunoSEQ multiplex PCR; TCRdb has only the in-frame clones, and not every one. The table lists over 30,000 clones, 77% of them singletons. The sample taken for sequencing was peripheral blood. The receptors were gathered from a human donor in a cohort sampled during active COVID-19.

This clone was found many times. CDR3 DNA sequence: TGTGCCTGGGACTCTCCCTCCTCCCTAGCCAAAAACATTCAGTACTTC. Translating gives CAWDSPSSLAKNIQYF. V is TRBV30 and J is TRBJ2-4; no clear D. The CDR3 has 16 residues. Trimming took off 5 bases at V and 0 bases at J, with 17 bases between the two ends. Germline V gives CDR1 GTSNPN, CDR2 SVGIG (reference sequence).

This chain connects TRBV19 to TRBJ2-1, with 8 bases lining up with TRBD2. Germline CDR1 reads LNHDA; CDR2 reads SQIVND (reference sequence). V dropped 10 bases and J dropped 4; count of bases not matched to a gene: 12. This CDR3 is built from 15 residues. DNA of the CDR3: TGTGCCACCTCGATTGCGGGGGGTACATACAATGAGCAGTTCTTC. Protein: CATSIAGGTYNEQFF. Variable domain in full (rest from reference TRBV19 and TRBJ2-1): DGGITQSPKYLFRKEGQNVTLSCEQNLNHDAMYWYRQDPGQGLRLIYYSQIVNDFQKGDIAEGYSVSREKKESFPLTVTSAQKNPTAFYLCATSIAGGTYNEQFFGPGTRLTVL.

This clone was recorded many times. The chain has TRBV30 and TRBJ1-5; no clear D. The CDR3 consists of 13 residues. The ends were cut back, 5 bases at V and 3 bases at J, with 11 bases in the middle. CDR1 and CDR2 from the germline V gene are GTSNPN and SVGIG (reference sequence). CDR3 residues: CAWERCFNQPQHF. The CDR3 coding sequence is TGTGCCTGGGAGAGATGTTTCAATCAGCCCCAGCATTTT.